These T cell receptor beta chains were read from a single sample in a study of identical twins. TCRdb re-derived calls from the 5' RACE reads in MiXCR, one entry per CDR3 protein. This table holds hundreds of thousands of distinct CDR3 sequences, around 12% found once. These data were also filed under a second study, of yellow fever vaccine responses in identical twins.

Source material: PBMCs. These receptors were taken from a woman under 30 in good health. CDR3s include the opening cysteine and the closing phenylalanine or tryptophan. D genes are given only for firm matches. Clone size is stated in some rows and not others, as once, few, many or a class when expanded.

>TRBV20-1|many|TRBD2|TRBJ2-1
CSARERGGVYNEQFF
TGCAGTGCTAGAGAGCGGGGGGGCGTATACAATGAGCAGTTCTTC
>TRBV4-1|NA|NA|TRBJ2-3
CASSFGPHDTQYF
TGCGCCAGCAGCTTCGGACCCCATGATACGCAGTATTTT
>TRBV6-1|NA|TRBD2|TRBJ2-1
CASSPATGGNNEQFF
TGTGCCAGCAGCCCCGCGACCGGGGGGAACAATGAGCAGTTCTTC
>TRBV20-1|few|TRBD2|TRBJ2-7
CSASGRLAPYEQYF
TGCAGTGCTAGTGGGCGACTAGCCCCGTACGAGCAGTACTTC
>TRBV10-1|few|NA|TRBJ2-2
CASSEGRHEAGELFF
TGCGCCAGCAGTGAGGGGAGGCACGAAGCCGGGGAGCTGTTTTTT
>TRBV7-8|many|TRBD1|TRBJ1-2
CASSRGRGQNYGYTF
TGTGCCAGCAGCCGGGGGAGGGGACAGAACTATGGCTACACCTTC
>TRBV10-3|few|TRBD1|TRBJ1-5
CANGQGDQPQHF
TGTGCCAACGGGCAGGGGGATCAGCCCCAGCATTTT
>TRBV3-1|NA|NA|TRBJ2-5
CASSQDRATSQETQYF
TGTGCCAGCAGCCAAGATAGAGCCACCTCCCAAGAGACCCAGTACTTC
>TRBV12-3/TRBV12-4|NA|NA|TRBJ1-5
CASSYTGPPQPQHF
TGTGCCAGCAGCTATACAGGGCCCCCCCAGCCCCAGCATTTT
>TRBV5-1|many|TRBD1|TRBJ2-3
CASKQGALTDTQYF
TGCGCCAGCAAACAGGGGGCTCTCACAGATACGCAGTATTTT
>TRBV3-1|NA|TRBD2|TRBJ2-1
CASSQPLGGRAYNEQFF
TGTGCCAGCAGCCAACCCCTGGGCGGGAGGGCCTACAATGAGCAGTTCTTC
>TRBV27|few|NA|TRBJ1-6
CASMWREGGNSPLHF
TGTGCCAGCATGTGGAGGGAAGGGGGAAATTCACCCCTCCACTTT
>TRBV7-9|few|TRBD2|TRBJ2-1
CASSLVAGGGTNEQFF
TGTGCCAGCAGCTTAGTAGCGGGAGGGGGTACCAATGAGCAGTTCTTC
>TRBV12-3/TRBV12-4|few|NA|TRBJ2-7
CASSYKGYEQYF
TGTGCCAGCAGTTATAAGGGGTACGAGCAGTACTTC
>TRBV2|few|NA|TRBJ2-1
CASRPSYEQFF
TGTGCCAGCAGACCTAGTTATGAGCAGTTCTTC
>TRBV28|many|NA|TRBJ1-5
CASSATGGSNQPQHF
TGTGCCAGCAGTGCGACAGGTGGATCCAATCAGCCCCAGCATTTT
>TRBV6-5|few|NA|TRBJ2-1
CASSLTGPPVNEQFF
TGTGCCAGCAGTTTGACCGGGCCGCCGGTGAATGAGCAGTTCTTC
>TRBV6-2/TRBV6-3|many|NA|TRBJ2-3
CASSRLTDTQYF
TGTGCCAGCAGTCGACTAACAGATACGCAGTATTTT
>TRBV7-9|few|TRBD1|TRBJ2-2
CASSSDRGKDTGELFF
TGTGCCAGCAGCTCCGACAGGGGGAAGGACACCGGGGAGCTGTTTTTT
>TRBV27|few|NA|TRBJ1-1
CASSSQRGENTEAFF
TGTGCCAGCAGTTCCCAACGGGGAGAAAACACTGAAGCTTTCTTT